Presented here are 22 T cell receptor beta chains from one specimen sequenced in a study of blood T cell repertoires in COVID-19. Some clones are missing from TCRdb's copy, which holds only in-frame ones; the method was immunoSEQ multiplex PCR. The sample lists about 270,000 clones; approximately 88% were seen once. Sequencing input: PBMCs or T cells enriched from blood (not recorded which). The receptors shown here come from a woman aged 30 to 39 who had recovered from COVID-19.

This clone was seen only once. J is TRBJ2-7 and V is TRBV12-3 or TRBV12-4; 7 bases map to TRBD1. The CDR3 runs to 13 residues. The J segment lost 6 bases and the V segment lost 5 bases, leaving 7 bases of the junction unmatched. CDR3: CASSIRQGGEQYF. As DNA, the CDR3 is TGTGCCAGCAGTATTAGACAGGGCGGCGAGCAGTACTTC.

CDR3 residues: CASSLVPGGSTEAFF. For the CDR3, the DNA is TGCGCCAGCAGCTTGGTCCCAGGGGGGAGCACTGAAGCTTTCTTT. This chain links TRBV5-1 with TRBJ1-1; 7 bases match TRBD1. This CDR3 has 15 amino acids. V gave up 0 bases and J gave up 4 bases; unmatched junction bases: 6. CDR1 is SGHRS and CDR2 is YFSETQ in the germline V gene.

The chain uses TRBV15 and TRBJ2-3; 9 nucleotides line up with TRBD2. Germline V gene data show CDR1 as LNHNV and CDR2 as YYDKDF (reference sequence). The CDR3 is made up of 20 amino acids. Trimming at V came to 1 base and at J to 3 bases, leaving 17 bases not matched to a gene. The CDR3 loop reads CATSRVSYWGGRVRTDTQYF. The CDR3 coding sequence is TGTGCCACCAGCAGAGTCTCTTACTGGGGCGGGAGGGTTAGGACAGATACGCAGTATTTT.

J is TRBJ2-7 and V is TRBV5-1, with D unresolved. Looked up from germline, CDR1 is SGHRS and CDR2 is YFSETQ. This CDR3 contains 14 residues. The V end was cut by 1 base, the J end by 7 bases, with 15 bases between. CDR3 residues: CASSLSPQKMEQYF. CDR3 nucleotides: TGCGCCAGCAGCTTGTCGCCTCAGAAGATGGAGCAGTACTTC.

The chain employs TRBV7-8 and TRBJ2-2, with 9 bases fitting TRBD1. Trimming took 5 bases from V and 3 from J; bases not matched to a gene: 7. This CDR3 has 16 residues. The germline CDR1 and CDR2 sequences are SGHVS and FQNEAQ. CDR3 sequence reads: CASSDTGGRYTGELFF. For the CDR3, the DNA is TGTGCCAGCAGCGATACAGGGGGCCGGTACACCGGGGAGCTGTTTTTT. The full variable domain, with the rest looked up from reference TRBV7-8 and TRBJ2-2, is GAGVSQSPRYKVAKRGQDVALRCDPISGHVSLFWYQQALGQGPEFLTYFQNEAQLDKSGLPSDRFFAERPEGSVSTLKIQRTQQEDSAVYLCASSDTGGRYTGELFFGEGSRLTVL.

V gene TRBV7-2 combines with J gene TRBJ2-5; no firm D call. Trimming took 4 bases from V and 0 from J, leaving 3 bases between them. This CDR3 spans 12 amino acids. CDR1 and CDR2 from the germline V gene are SGHTA and FQGNSA. CDR3 in DNA: TGTGCCAGCAGCTCCTACCAAGAGACCCAGTACTTC. Amino acid sequence: CASSSYQETQYF.

This chain uses TRBV24-1 with TRBJ2-7; D is perhaps TRBD1 (5 bases). The CDR3 has 15 residues. V lost 3 bases, J lost 5 bases, and 16 bases lay in between. Germline values: CDR1 KGHDR, CDR2 SFDVKD. The CDR3 here is CATSDPAKDTDEQYF. CDR3 bases: TGTGCCACCAGTGATCCTGCTAAGGACACTGACGAGCAGTACTTC.

This chain uses TRBV28 with TRBJ1-3, with a tentative D call TRBD1 (6 bases). The CDR3 totals 16 residues. V was shortened by 4 bases and J by 0 bases, with 13 bases between the two germline ends. Germline V lookup: CDR1 MDHEN, CDR2 SYDVKM. Written as DNA, the CDR3 is TGTGCCAGCAGTTCCCACGACAGGTTCTCTGGAAACACCATATATTTT. It yields the protein CASSSHDRFSGNTIYF.

The chain employs TRBV3-1 (or the pseudogene TRBV3-2) and TRBJ1-2; possible D gene TRBD1, 5 bases. The CDR3 consists of 15 residues. Germline V gene sequence: CDR1 LGHDT, CDR2 YNNKEL (reference sequence). V shed 1 base and J shed 8 bases, with 17 bases lying between them. CDR3 in amino acids: CASSQATLGGEGYTF. The CDR3 nucleotides are TGTGCCAGCAGCCAAGCAACGCTTGGGGGGGAAGGCTACACCTTC.

The chain employs TRBV28 and TRBJ2-1; maybe TRBD1 (6 bases). This CDR3 has 15 residues. The germline V and J ends were trimmed by 4 bases and 4 bases, with 14 bases remaining between them. Germline CDR1 is MDHEN and CDR2 is SYDVKM. This CDR3 reads CASSYWDKLYNEQFF. CDR3 nucleotide sequence: TGTGCCAGCAGTTACTGGGACAAACTTTACAATGAGCAGTTCTTC.

The CDR3, as DNA: TGTGCCAGCAGCCCGGTCGGGTACATGAACACTGAAGCTTTCTTT. Its protein product is CASSPVGYMNTEAFF. The chain has TRBV11-3 and TRBJ1-1; no clear D gene. The CDR3 totals 15 residues. Germline assignment: CDR1 SGHNT and CDR2 YENEEA. V lost 5 bases and J 0 bases, leaving 13 bases between the germline ends.

Here the CDR3 reads CASSVALRASGDLTDTQYF. The CDR3 region has the DNA TGTGCCAGCAGCGTAGCTCTTCGGGCTAGCGGGGACCTCACAGATACGCAGTATTTT. The chain employs TRBV9 and TRBJ2-3; the match to TRBD2 covers 9 bases. Trimming at V came to 0 bases and at J to 2 bases, leaving 13 bases not matched to a gene. This CDR3 region has 19 residues. Germline V gene data show CDR1 as SGDLS and CDR2 as YYNGEE. Filled out from reference TRBV9 and TRBJ2-3, the complete variable domain reads DSGVTQTPKHLITATGQRVTLRCSPRSGDLSVYWYQQSLDQGLQFLIQYYNGEERAKGNILERFSAQQFPDLHSELNLSSLELGDSALYFCASSVALRASGDLTDTQYFGPGTRLTVL.

The chain has TRBV2 and TRBJ1-4; D perhaps matches TRBD1 (6 bases). The CDR3 has 15 amino acids. V was cut by 4 bases and J by 4 bases, with 13 bases left in between. CDR1 and CDR2 (germline): SNHLY, FYNNEI. The CDR3 DNA sequence: TGTGCCAGCAGTGCGGACAGCACAATTAATGAAAAACTGTTTTTT. This translates into CASSADSTINEKLFF. Using reference TRBV2 and TRBJ1-4 for the parts outside the CDR3, the full variable domain is EPEVTQTPSHQVTQMGQEVILRCVPISNHLYFYWYRQILGQKVEFLVSFYNNEISEKSEIFDDQFSVERPDGSNFTLKIRSTKLEDSAMYFCASSADSTINEKLFFGSGTQLSVL.

The chain recombines TRBV18 with TRBJ1-2; 10 nucleotides align to TRBD1. Trimming at V came to 4 bases and at J to 6 bases, leaving 11 bases not matched to a gene. This CDR3 has 16 amino acids. Looked up from germline, CDR1 is KGHSH and CDR2 is LQKENI. This CDR3 is CASSLPSPGTGDGYTF. CDR3 bases: TGTGCCAGCTCACTCCCCTCACCCGGGACAGGGGATGGCTACACCTTC. Full variable domain (missing parts from reference TRBV18 and TRBJ1-2): NAGVMQNPRHLVRRRGQEARLRCSPMKGHSHVYWYRQLPEEGLKFMVYLQKENIIDESGMPKERFSAEFPKEGPSILRIQQVVRGDSAAYFCASSLPSPGTGDGYTFGSGTRLTVV.

The gene calls are TRBV5-4 and TRBJ2-3, with 8 bases aligning to TRBD2. After removal of 0 bases from V and 3 bases from J, the junction contained 6 bases not matched to a gene. This CDR3 is built from 16 residues. Germline V gene sequence: CDR1 SGHNT, CDR2 YYREEE (reference sequence). The CDR3 sequence: CASSLGSGGYTDTQYF. In DNA, the CDR3 is TGTGCCAGCAGCTTGGGGAGCGGGGGTTATACAGATACGCAGTATTTT.

V usage is TRBV28 and J usage is TRBJ2-7; 10 nucleotides match TRBD1. Germline CDR1 reads MDHEN; CDR2 reads SYDVKM. The CDR3 is 14 residues long. V trimming: 7 bases; J trimming: 3 bases; junction bases outside the gene matches: 6. CDR3 protein: CASIQRDRGYEQYF. CDR3 DNA sequence: TGTGCCAGCATTCAGCGGGACAGGGGCTACGAGCAGTACTTC.

The CDR3 DNA reads TGTGCCAGCAGCACAACGGACAATAGCAATCAGCCCCAGCATTTT. As protein: CASSTTDNSNQPQHF. The rearrangement uses TRBV9 and TRBJ1-5, with D possibly matching TRBD1 (5 bases). CDR1 is SGDLS and CDR2 is YYNGEE in the germline V gene. V was shortened by 4 bases and J by 0 bases, with 11 bases between the two germline ends. CDR3 size: 15 residues.

In this sample, this clone turned up many times. The CDR3 region is CSATNIGYTF. CDR3 nucleotide sequence: TGCAGTGCTACGAACATTGGCTACACCTTC. This rearrangement joins TRBV20-1 to TRBJ1-2; D not certain. Germline V gene data show CDR1 as DFQATT and CDR2 as SNEGSKA (reference sequence). Trimming shortened V by 4 bases and J by 7 bases, and 7 bases separated the two germline ends. This CDR3 spans 10 amino acids.

The genes are TRBV7-9 and TRBJ1-2, with D unclear. The CDR3 extends over 14 amino acids. V lost 5 bases to trimming and J lost 0 bases, with 10 bases between them. Germline CDR1 and CDR2: SEHNR and FQNEAQ (reference sequence). CDR3 DNA sequence: TGTGCCAGCAGCCGCCTTACTCCTAACTATGGCTACACCTTC. As protein: CASSRLTPNYGYTF. Drawing the rest from reference TRBV7-9 and TRBJ1-2, the complete variable domain is DTGVSQNPRHKITKRGQNVTFRCDPISEHNRLYWYRQTLGQGPEFLTYFQNEAQLEKSRLLSDRFSAERPKGSFSTLEIQRTEQGDSAMYLCASSRLTPNYGYTFGSGTRLTVV.

V usage is TRBV29-1 and J usage is TRBJ2-7, with D possibly matching TRBD2 (5 bases). Per germline, CDR1 SQVTM and CDR2 ANQGSEA. V was shortened by 7 bases and J by 0 bases, with 22 bases between the two germline ends. The CDR3 is made up of 16 amino acids. CDR3 nucleotides: TGCAGCGCAACGGGGAGTGACCGTTTGTCCTCCTACGAGCAGTACTTC. Translated, it gives CSATGSDRLSSYEQYF.

J is TRBJ2-7 and V is TRBV19; D not resolved. Trimming took 3 bases from V and 0 from J, leaving 12 bases between them. This CDR3 has 15 amino acids. Germline CDR1 LNHDA, CDR2 SQIVND (reference sequence). DNA of the CDR3: TGTGCCAGTAGTATGGTGGCGGAAAGCTCCTACGAGCAGTACTTC. Translated: CASSMVAESSYEQYF.

The chain recombines TRBV6-4 with TRBJ1-1; D perhaps matches TRBD1 (6 bases). Germline V gene lookup returns CDR1 MRHNA and CDR2 SNTAGT. V was trimmed by 2 bases and J by 3 bases, leaving 22 bases between them. This CDR3 has 18 amino acids. CDR3 sequence (DNA): TGTGCCAGCAGTGACCCGCAGGGGCTCCAATTCATGGACACTGAAGCTTTCTTT. Translation: CASSDPQGLQFMDTEAFF.